This is a list of T cell receptor beta chains from one sample in a study of T cells after yellow fever vaccination. TCRdb fed the 5' RACE reads into MiXCR, producing one record per CDR3 protein. The table lists 250,000 or so distinct CDR3 sequences, roughly 4% of them singletons. The material was PBMCs, obtained 15 days after the yellow fever booster vaccination. The receptors shown here come from a man aged 18-30 years who received the YFV17D yellow fever vaccine. Both conserved end residues are part of each CDR3. Rows give clone size only sometimes, using once, few, many, or a class for an expanded clone.

15	many	TRBV4-2	TRBJ2-7	CASSQEGLAIYEQYF
14	many	TRBV6-2/TRBV6-3	TRBJ2-1	CASSYRTNYNEQFF
14	many	TRBV7-2	TRBJ2-5	CASSLQKGEETQYF
12	many	TRBV2	TRBJ2-1	CASIVRDYEQFF
18	many	TRBV4-3	TRBJ2-4	CASSLGTGYPPSKNIQYF
14	many	TRBV18	TRBJ2-5	CASSLGLVRETQYF
12	many	TRBV6-5	TRBJ1-1	CASSGGQTEAFF
13	many	TRBV12-3/TRBV12-4	TRBJ2-1	CASRVTGGNEQFF
15	many	TRBV9	TRBJ1-6	CASSPYTGGYSPLHF
17	many	TRBV5-1	TRBJ2-3	CASSPTGTGSFGDTQYF
13	many	TRBV5-1	TRBJ1-1	CASKTAEGTEAFF
13	many	TRBV10-2	TRBJ1-4	CASSEQVQEKLFF
17	many	TRBV4-3	TRBJ1-3	CASSQDRRPYSGNTIYF
15	many	TRBV7-7	TRBJ1-1	CASSLRDRGHTEAFF
16	many	TRBV3-1	TRBJ1-1	CASSQDKSTWVGGAFF
17	many	TRBV6-2/TRBV6-3	TRBJ1-1	CASSHPSGSGMNTEAFF
17	many	TRBV27	TRBJ2-2	CASSLRGDAGGTWELFF
12	NA	TRBV5-1	TRBJ2-7	CASSLMGNEQYF
13	many	TRBV7-6	TRBJ2-5	CASSWGGQETQYF
15	many	TRBV4-2	TRBJ2-7	CASSQGLAGGYEQYF
13	many	TRBV29-1	TRBJ2-5	CSAHRGMEETQYF
16	many	TRBV7-2	TRBJ2-3	CASSPRLGSGTDTQYF
15	many	TRBV24-1	TRBJ2-1	CATSDLLGGTGEQFF
13	many	TRBV7-2	TRBJ1-2	CASRQAGPGGYTF
14	many	TRBV28	TRBJ1-6	CASGFGGDNSPLHF
14	NA	TRBV27	TRBJ1-5	CASRTGHFSSAQHF
14	many	TRBV20-1	TRBJ2-5	CSAQRRLASIGQYF
17	many	TRBV7-2	TRBJ2-4	CVSSSHGLAGAKNIQYF
15	many	TRBV3-1	TRBJ2-3	CASSRKGTGPDTQYF
15	many	TRBV6-5	TRBJ2-5	CASSLERGGEETQYF
14	many	TRBV15	TRBJ1-1	CATSREEGNTEAFF
15	many	TRBV4-2	TRBJ2-2	CASSQDRWLTGELFF
16	many	TRBV5-1	TRBJ2-3	CASSPSIAGFPDTQYF
19	few	TRBV7-9	TRBJ2-1	CASSLSPLAGGSSYNEQFF
15	many	TRBV20-1	TRBJ1-2	CSARDYSGDLYGYTF
14	many	TRBV13	TRBJ2-5	CASSLQRRVETQYF
11	many	TRBV20-1	TRBJ2-3	CSAKEDDTQYF
16	many	TRBV6-2/TRBV6-3	TRBJ2-2	CASSPPRDFDTGELFF
13	many	TRBV7-2	TRBJ1-1	CASSKWGGAEAFF
16	many	TRBV7-9	TRBJ2-1	CASSLVGGHGYNEQFF
15	many	TRBV12-3/TRBV12-4	TRBJ2-3	CASSPRGGGTDTQYF
16	many	TRBV25-1	TRBJ2-5	CASSESPAGAEETQYF
15	many	TRBV27	TRBJ2-5	CASSLWGRLGETQYF
13	many	TRBV14	TRBJ1-5	CASSQMVGQPQHF
15	many	TRBV7-3	TRBJ2-3	CASSPDYLSTDTQYF
11	many	TRBV29-1	TRBJ2-3	CSGTPEDTQYF
20	few	TRBV4-1	TRBJ1-1	CASSQFVRQRGHDVRTEAFF
15	many	TRBV7-2	TRBJ2-1	CASSRTDRVGDEQFF
14	many	TRBV4-2	TRBJ2-5	CASSQPSTQETQYF
13	many	TRBV5-1	TRBJ1-1	CASSWPEGPEAFF
15	many	TRBV5-1	TRBJ2-3	CASTTGLAVSDTQYF
14	many	TRBV27	TRBJ1-5	CASSPQGPNQPQHF
15	many	TRBV7-2	TRBJ2-7	CASSYGLAGTYEQYF
12	many	TRBV3-1	TRBJ1-1	CASSEQPTEAFF
13	many	TRBV20-1	TRBJ2-1	CSARVTGLREQFF
14	many	TRBV5-1	TRBJ1-1	CASRPTGTNTEAFF
13	many	TRBV11-1	TRBJ2-7	CASSYTTTYEQYF
16	many	TRBV5-1	TRBJ2-5	CASSPGLARYQETQYF
15	many	TRBV5-1	TRBJ2-3	CASSLADRGGDTQYF